The clone carrying this T cell receptor (beta chain) was picked up one time. This specimen comes from a study of blood T cell repertoires in COVID-19. The germline CDR1 and CDR2 sequences are SGDLS and YYNGEE. Trimming took 0 bases from V and 5 from J, leaving 12 bases between them. This CDR3 contains 15 residues. Assay: immunoSEQ multiplex PCR; the TCRdb copy retains only in-frame clones and omits some. Here the sample spans 150,000 or so clones, roughly 76% being singletons. This sequence was found in a woman aged 50 to 60 with active or convalescent COVID-19. This sequence joins TRBV9 and TRBJ1-3; D possibly corresponds to TRBD1 (6 bases). Sequencing input: peripheral blood. The CDR3 bases are TGTGCCAGCAGCGTAGAGCTGACAGGTAGAAACACCATATATTTT. It encodes CASSVELTGRNTIYF.